The 10 T cell receptor beta chains below come from one sample, sequenced in a study of T cell repertoires in cytomegalovirus infection. These TCRs are of unknown antigen specificity. TCRdb ran MiXCR on the reads and lists one entry per CDR3 protein. The data contain fewer than 650,000 distinct CDR3 sequences, 40% of them seen just once; the ten biggest clones take up about 46%. Sequenced here: cultured PBMCs, sampled from culture after CMV antigen stimulation. These receptors were collected from a human donor in good health (CMV status not recorded). Some clones in this sample may be carry-over from other donors' samples.

The table lists this clonotype with a few counts. CDR3 in DNA: TGTGCCAGCAGCTTAGTCTTGGGCCTCAATCAGCCCCAGCATTTT. It encodes CASSLVLGLNQPQHF. This chain connects TRBV7-2 to TRBJ1-5, with no clear D. There are 15 residues in the CDR3. Germline CDR1 reads SGHTA; CDR2 reads FQGNSA. Trimming pared 1 base from V and 3 bases from J, leaving 10 bases between.

The chain is built from TRBV2 and TRBJ1-3, with 9 nucleotides matching TRBD1. The germline V gene encodes CDR1 SNHLY and CDR2 FYNNEI. The V gene end was trimmed by 5 bases and the J gene end by 5 bases; junction bases not matched to a gene: 4. The CDR3 length is 14 residues. The CDR3 here is CASSTGTGRNTIYF. CDR3 DNA: TGTGCCAGCAGTACCGGGACAGGGAGAAACACCATATATTTT.

Notes on this clonotype: A much larger clone differs from this one at a single base, so this may be a read error. The chain combines TRBV11-2 with TRBJ1-2; D perhaps matches TRBD1 (6 bases). The CDR3 spans 15 residues. V shed 5 bases and J shed 6 bases, with 19 bases lying between them. Germline CDR1 is SGHAT and CDR2 is FQNNGV. The CDR3 nucleotides read TGTGCCAGCAGCCAAACGCAGGGGCGGGCGAATGGCTACACCTTC. This translates into CASSQTQGRANGYTF. Full variable domain (rest looked up from reference TRBV11-2 and TRBJ1-2): EAGVAQSPRYKIIEKRQSVAFWCNPISGHATLYWYQQILGQGPKLLIQFQNNGVVDDSQLPKDRFSAERLKGVDSTLKIQPAKLEDSAVYLCASSQTQGRANGYTFGSGTRLTVV.

The chain employs TRBV6-6 and TRBJ2-1, with D unresolved. This CDR3 has 13 residues. The germline V gene has CDR1 MNHNY and CDR2 SVGAGI (reference sequence). V was shortened by 5 bases and J by 5 bases, with 10 bases between the two germline ends. CDR3 region: CASSVGRHNEQFF. The DNA of the CDR3 is TGTGCCAGCAGTGTCGGACGGCACAATGAGCAGTTCTTC.

The sample holds many counts of this clonotype. The V and J genes are TRBV7-2 and TRBJ2-7; D is undetermined. The CDR3 is made up of 14 amino acids. In germline, CDR1 is SGHTA, CDR2 FQGNSA. Trimming stripped 2 bases from V and 4 bases from J, with 12 bases between. CDR3 region: CASSLSVGEYEQYF. The CDR3, as DNA: TGTGCCAGCAGCTTAAGTGTCGGTGAATACGAGCAGTACTTC.

This chain joins TRBV6-5 and TRBJ1-3, with D possibly matching TRBD1 (5 bases). The CDR3 sequence is 15 residues long. Germline-derived CDR1 and CDR2 are MNHEY and SVGAGI. The V end lost 5 bases, the J end lost 0 bases, and 11 bases lay between the germline ends. In nucleotides, the CDR3 is TGTGCCAGCAGTCCGGGGACCTTCTCTGGAAACACCATATATTTT. Its protein product is CASSPGTFSGNTIYF.

The CDR3, as DNA: TGTGCCAGCAGACTAGCGGGGGCCAATAATGAGCAGTTCTTC. Translation gives CASRLAGANNEQFF. The chain recombines TRBV6-2 or TRBV6-3 with TRBJ2-1; TRBD2 matches at 11 bases. The CDR3 runs to 14 residues. CDR1 MNHEY and CDR2 SVGEGT come from the germline V gene. Germline trimming cut 6 bases from V and 7 bases from J; bases unmatched to any gene: 5.

Concerning this clonotype itself: The missing conserved phenylalanine or tryptophan at the end of this CDR3 makes a read error likely. V and J are TRBV6-2 or TRBV6-3 and TRBJ2-7; D is unclear. The germline gives CDR1 MNHEY, CDR2 SVGEGT. This CDR3 contains 16 residues. V lost 10 bases and J 3 bases, leaving 25 bases between the germline ends. CDR3 region: CATLAAGDGWDYEQYL. DNA for the CDR3: TGTGCCACCCTGGCCGCCGGTGATGGGTGGGACTACGAGCAGTACCTC.

This sequence joins TRBV6-1 and TRBJ1-1; 10 nucleotides align to TRBD1. Looked up from germline, CDR1 is MNHNS and CDR2 is SASEGT. The CDR3 consists of 13 residues. The trim removed 6 bases at V and 10 bases at J, leaving 8 bases unmatched. As DNA, the CDR3 is TGTGCCAGCAGACCGGGACAGGGGTTAGGAGCTTTCTTT. Translation: CASRPGQGLGAFF.

This clonotype was counted at least ten times. V gene TRBV7-8 combines with J gene TRBJ2-2; the D is unclear. Per germline, CDR1 SGHVS and CDR2 FQNEAQ. CDR3 size: 13 residues. V lost 2 bases and J 7 bases, leaving 8 bases between the germline ends. CDR3 protein: CASSLWARGELFF. CDR3 nucleotide sequence: TGTGCCAGCAGCTTATGGGCCCGCGGGGAGCTGTTTTTT. Complete variable domain (other parts from reference TRBV7-8 and TRBJ2-2): GAGVSQSPRYKVAKRGQDVALRCDPISGHVSLFWYQQALGQGPEFLTYFQNEAQLDKSGLPSDRFFAERPEGSVSTLKIQRTQQEDSAVYLCASSLWARGELFFGEGSRLTVL.